Each of the 5 T cell receptor beta chains below was sequenced from the same sample in a study of blood T cell repertoires in COVID-19. The method was immunoSEQ multiplex PCR; TCRdb's version includes in-frame clones alone and lacks a portion of them. The sample contains 50,000 to 70,000 clones, around 65% of which appear only once. The sequenced sample was PBMCs or T cells enriched from blood (not recorded which). These receptors all stem from a woman aged 60-75 years who had been exposed to COVID-19.

The chain recombines TRBV12-5 with TRBJ1-1, with a possible D match to TRBD1 (6 bases). Germline lookup yields CDR1 LGHNT and CDR2 FRNRAP. V lost 0 bases and J lost 1, with 9 bases in between. The CDR3 consists of 15 residues. CDR3 sequence reads: CASGLVQGGNTEAFF. In nucleotides, the CDR3 is TGTGCTAGTGGTTTGGTACAAGGGGGGAACACTGAAGCTTTCTTT.

The V gene is TRBV28, the J gene TRBJ2-7; TRBD2 aligns across 9 bases. The CDR3 runs 15 residues. V shed 6 bases, J shed 0 bases, and the junction held 6 bases outside the gene matches. Per germline, CDR1 MDHEN and CDR2 SYDVKM. For the CDR3, the DNA is TGTGCCAGCAGCCCGGCGGGGGGGAGCTCCTACGAGCAGTACTTC. Amino acid sequence: CASSPAGGSSYEQYF.

The gene calls are TRBV5-1 and TRBJ1-6, with 10 bases fitting TRBD1. Germline CDR1 and CDR2: SGHRS and YFSETQ. Trimming at V came to 3 bases and at J to 16 bases, leaving 10 bases not matched to a gene. There are 14 residues in the CDR3. This CDR3 is CASSYGTGALMLHF. DNA of the CDR3: TGCGCCAGCAGCTACGGGACAGGGGCCCTAATGCTCCACTTT.

As concerns this clone: This may be a read error: a much more frequent sequence differs by one nucleotide. The rearrangement joins TRBV28 to TRBJ2-7, with 7 bases lining up with TRBD1. CDR3 length equals 12 residues. CDR1 is MDHEN, CDR2 SYDVKM, per germline. The V segment lost 5 bases and the J segment 6 bases; nucleotides outside the gene matches: 4. This CDR3 is CASSTGQSEQYF. The CDR3 DNA sequence: TGTGCCAGCAGTACGGGACAGTCCGAGCAGTACTTC.

The chain couples TRBV14 to TRBJ2-1; D is unresolved. The V end lost 1 base, the J end lost 10 bases, and 5 bases lay between the germline ends. The CDR3 sequence is 11 residues long. Germline V CDR1 and CDR2: SGHDN, FVKESK. The CDR3 loop is CASSQAVEQFF. The CDR3 nucleotides read TGTGCCAGCAGCCAAGCCGTCGAGCAGTTCTTC. Complete variable domain (other parts from reference TRBV14 and TRBJ2-1): EAGVTQFPSHSVIEKGQTVTLRCDPISGHDNLYWYRRVMGKEIKFLLHFVKESKQDESGMPNNRFLAERTGGTYSTLKVQPAELEDSGVYFCASSQAVEQFFGPGTRLTVL.